The clone carrying this T cell receptor beta chain was seen a handful of times. Its antigen remains unidentified. Being one base from a much bigger clone, this may be a read error. One entry per CDR3 protein results from TCRdb running MiXCR on the 5' RACE reads. The table records some 840,000 distinct CDR3 sequences, about 10% of them present only once. The sample belongs to a study of CD8 T cells in ankylosing spondylitis. Study-wide points: Blood from ankylosing spondylitis patients appeared to carry a characteristic roughly eight-variant TCR beta motif.

The germline V gene has CDR1 DFQATT and CDR2 SNEGSKA (reference sequence). The CDR3 extends over 13 amino acids. The source material was blood, either unsorted or a sorted T cell fraction (not recorded which). This sequence joins TRBV20-1 and TRBJ2-3, with 12 bases that match TRBD2. The origin of this receptor is a male donor with ankylosing spondylitis. CDR3 in amino acids: CSPRLAGADTQYF. In DNA, the CDR3 is TGCAGTCCTAGACTAGCGGGAGCAGATACGCAGTATTTT.